This T cell receptor (beta chain) was recovered during a study of cytomegalovirus exposure and HLA in healthy donors. Study results and caveats: Rates of TCR association differed by HLA locus in a later analysis, with DRB1 highest and HLA-C lowest. Sequencing depth across donors, presence/absence analyses assumed, was roughly uniform.

As for this clone: The antigen is not known.

Both 60 Vbeta primers and 13 Jbeta primers went into the PCR. Some clones are missing from TCRdb's copy, which holds only in-frame ones; the method was immunoSEQ multiplex PCR. The sample has 75,000 to 95,000 clones; less than 65% are singletons. Germline values: CDR1 WSHSY, CDR2 SAAADI. The CDR3 is 17 amino acids. Sequencing used PBMCs. The origin of this receptor is a woman in her 30s in good health and CMV-seronegative. The chain uses TRBV10-2 and TRBJ2-5; 10 positions match TRBD2. The J call is uncertain, as TRBJ2-7 better fits the DNA end. The CDR3 loop reads CASSSIQREGIPYEQYF. The CDR3 DNA reads TGCGCCAGCAGTTCTATCCAGCGGGAGGGTATTCCCTACGAGCAGTACTTC.